Given below is one T cell receptor (beta chain) in context. Its target is unknown. The record originates from a study of Tregs in tolerant kidney transplant recipients. Study-level findings and limits: Activated donor B cell expansion appeared to reveal the most relevant donor-specific TCRbeta repertoire.

Here immunoSEQ multiplex PCR was the method, and the copy in TCRdb shows in-frame clones only, minus some. The repertoire holds 50,000 to 55,000 clones, with about 90% as singletons. Recipients received nonmyeloablative bone marrow transplants from related graft donors, with transient mixed chimerism. The CDR3 is made up of 13 amino acids. V was pared by 3 bases and J by 5 bases, with 5 bases of the junction left unmatched. Germline V gives CDR1 GTSNPN, CDR2 SVGIG (reference sequence). This chain connects TRBV30 to TRBJ1-1; 8 bases fit TRBD1. The sample in question was CD8+ T cells from blood (PBMCs), obtained 24 months after the transplant. This TCR came from a human patient who received a combined kidney and bone marrow transplant. The T cells may come from the graft donor. Here the CDR3 DNA reads TGTGCCTGGAGCGCGGACAGGGTTACTGAAGCTTTCTTT. Its translation is CAWSADRVTEAFF.